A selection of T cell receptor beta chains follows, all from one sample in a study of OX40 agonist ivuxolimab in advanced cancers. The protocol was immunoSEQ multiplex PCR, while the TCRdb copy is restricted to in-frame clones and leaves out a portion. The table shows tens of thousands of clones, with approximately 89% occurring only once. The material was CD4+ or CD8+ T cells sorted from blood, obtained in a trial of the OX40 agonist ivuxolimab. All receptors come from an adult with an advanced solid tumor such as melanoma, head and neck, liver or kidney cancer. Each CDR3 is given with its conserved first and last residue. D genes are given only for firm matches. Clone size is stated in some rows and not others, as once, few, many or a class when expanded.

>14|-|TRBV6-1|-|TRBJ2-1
TGTGCCAGTAAGCCTCAGTGGGACTACAATGAGCAGTTCTTC
CASKPQWDYNEQFF
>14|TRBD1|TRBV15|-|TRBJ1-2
TGTGCCACCAGCAGAGCCGGACAGGGGGCGGGCTACACCTTC
CATSRAGQGAGYTF
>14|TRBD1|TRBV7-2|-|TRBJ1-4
TGTGCCAGCAGCTGGGACAGGGGGAGTGAAAAACTGTTTTTT
CASSWDRGSEKLFF
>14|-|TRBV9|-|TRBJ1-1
TGTGCCAGCAGCTTCGGGATAGGGGACACTGAAGCTTTCTTT
CASSFGIGDTEAFF
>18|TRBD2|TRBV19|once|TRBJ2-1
TGTGCCAGTAGTATCTTCCCGGGACTAGCGGGAGGATACAATGAGCAGTTCTTC
CASSIFPGLAGGYNEQFF
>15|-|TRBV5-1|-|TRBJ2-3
TGCGCCAGCAGCTTGGCTCGTAGATCCGCAGATACGCAGTATTTT
CASSLARRSADTQYF
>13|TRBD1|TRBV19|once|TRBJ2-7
TGTGCCAGTAGCGATCCGACAGGGACCGAGCAGTACTTC
CASSDPTGTEQYF
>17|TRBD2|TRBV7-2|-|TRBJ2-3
TGTGCCAGCAGCTTAGCTTCTGGGCTAGCGGGAGGGGATACGCAGTATTTT
CASSLASGLAGGDTQYF
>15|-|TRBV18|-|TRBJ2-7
TGTGCCAGCTCACCACCGGCTAGTGTTCCCTACGAGCAGTACTTC
CASSPPASVPYEQYF
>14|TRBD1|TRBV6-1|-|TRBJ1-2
TGTGCCAGCAGTCCCGGGACAGGGTCCTGGGGCTACACCTTC
CASSPGTGSWGYTF
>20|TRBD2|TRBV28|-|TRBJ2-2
TGTGCCAGCAGTGCGGTCGTAGGACTAGCGGGAGGACGGAAAACCGGGGAGCTGTTTTTT
CASSAVVGLAGGRKTGELFF
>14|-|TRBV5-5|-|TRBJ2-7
TGTGCCAGCAGCTTGTTCGAAGGGTCCTACGAGCAGTACTTC
CASSLFEGSYEQYF
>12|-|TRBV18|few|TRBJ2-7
TGTGCCAGCTCACAAGCTAGGAGCGAGCAGTACTTC
CASSQARSEQYF
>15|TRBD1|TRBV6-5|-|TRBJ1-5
TGTGCCAGCAGTCGGGACAGTAATAGCAATCAGCCCCAGCATTTT
CASSRDSNSNQPQHF
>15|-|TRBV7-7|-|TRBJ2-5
TGTGCTAGCAGCCCCATCAGGGGTGGGCAAGAGACCCAGTACTTC
CASSPIRGGQETQYF
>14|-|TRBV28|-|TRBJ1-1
TGTGCCAGCAGTTCCAACAGGTTGAACACTGAAGCTTTCTTT
CASSSNRLNTEAFF
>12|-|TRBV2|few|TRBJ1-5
TGTGCCAGCAGTGCGGACGGACAACCCCAGCATTTT
CASSADGQPQHF
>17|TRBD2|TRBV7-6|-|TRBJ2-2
TGTGCCAGCAGCTTATTTTTGAGCGGGAGGGCCGAGGGGGAGCTGTTTTTT
CASSLFLSGRAEGELFF
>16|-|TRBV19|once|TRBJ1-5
TGTGCCAGTAACCTATCCCCAGGAGTGGGCAATCAGCCCCAGCATTTT
CASNLSPGVGNQPQHF
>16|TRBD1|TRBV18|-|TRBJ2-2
TGTGCCAGCTCATCGGACAGGGGGCAAGACACCGGGGAGCTGTTTTTT
CASSSDRGQDTGELFF
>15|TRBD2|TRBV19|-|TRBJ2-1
TGTGCCAGTCAGAGGCTAGCGGGAGGGGGCGATGAGCAGTTCTTC
CASQRLAGGGDEQFF
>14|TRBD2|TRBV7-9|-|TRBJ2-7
TGTGCCAGCAGCCCCGGCGGGGGGGGCTACGAGCAGTACTTC
CASSPGGGGYEQYF
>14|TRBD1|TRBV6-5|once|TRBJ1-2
TGTGCCAGCAGTTACTCGACAGGGGTCGGCGGCTACACCTTC
CASSYSTGVGGYTF
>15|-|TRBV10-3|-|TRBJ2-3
TGTGCCATCGGGAGTTTAACGGGAAACCCAGATACGCAGTATTTT
CAIGSLTGNPDTQYF
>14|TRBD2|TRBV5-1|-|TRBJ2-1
TGCGCCAGCTCCAGCGGGAGCTCCTACAATGAGCAGTTCTTC
CASSSGSSYNEQFF
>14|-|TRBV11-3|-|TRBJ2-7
TGTGCCAGCAGCTCCTGGGCCGGAGACTACGAGCAGTACTTC
CASSSWAGDYEQYF
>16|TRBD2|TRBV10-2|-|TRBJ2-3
TGCGCCAGCAGTGATGCGCGACTAGCGGGACCCGATACGCAGTATTTT
CASSDARLAGPDTQYF
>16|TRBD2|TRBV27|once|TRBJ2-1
TGTGCCAGCAAGTCTGGGGGACTAGCGGGAAGGAATGAGCAGTTCTTC
CASKSGGLAGRNEQFF
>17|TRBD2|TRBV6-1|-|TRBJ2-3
TGTGCCAGCAGTGAATTGGCTAGCGGGGCCGGGGTTGATACGCAGTATTTT
CASSELASGAGVDTQYF
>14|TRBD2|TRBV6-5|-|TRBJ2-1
TGTGCCACCATAGCGGGAGGCACCTACAATGAGCAGTTCTTC
CATIAGGTYNEQFF
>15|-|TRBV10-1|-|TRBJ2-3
TGCGCCAGCAGCTTTAGCGGAGGCGGCACAGATACGCAGTATTTT
CASSFSGGGTDTQYF
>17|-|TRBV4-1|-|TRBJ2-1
TGCGCCAGCAGCCCCGGGCCCCCAGCGCGTAGGGGCAATGAGCAGTTCTTC
CASSPGPPARRGNEQFF
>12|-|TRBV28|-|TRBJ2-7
TGTGCCAGCAGTCTCCCTTTCTACGAGCAGTACTTC
CASSLPFYEQYF
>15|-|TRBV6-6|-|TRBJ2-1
TGTGCCAGCAGTTACGCAAGGGTTCAGAACAATGAGCAGTTCTTC
CASSYARVQNNEQFF
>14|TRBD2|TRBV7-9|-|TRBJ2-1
TGTGCCAGCAGCTTACAAGCGGGAGTCTATGAGCAGTTCTTC
CASSLQAGVYEQFF
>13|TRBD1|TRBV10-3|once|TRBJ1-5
TGTGCCATCAAGGGACAGTTCAATCAGCCCCAGCATTTT
CAIKGQFNQPQHF
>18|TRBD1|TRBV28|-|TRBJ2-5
TGTGCCAGCAGTTTATATGACGGACAGGGGGCGTATAAAGAGACCCAGTACTTC
CASSLYDGQGAYKETQYF
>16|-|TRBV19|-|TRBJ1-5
TGTGCCAGTAGTATACAGGGATATGGTAGCAATCAGCCCCAGCATTTT
CASSIQGYGSNQPQHF
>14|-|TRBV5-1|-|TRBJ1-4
TGCGCCAGCAGCTTGGACACGGGGACGGGCCCGGTTTTTTTT
CASSLDTGTGPVFF
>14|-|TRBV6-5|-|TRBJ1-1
TGTGCCAGCAGTTATGGGTCAGTTAACACTGAAGCTTTCTTT
CASSYGSVNTEAFF
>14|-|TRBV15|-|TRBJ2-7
TGTGCCACCAGCAGAGTTGGTAGCGGCCTCGAGCAGTACTTC
CATSRVGSGLEQYF
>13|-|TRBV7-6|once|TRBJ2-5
TGTGCCAGCAGCTTAGAACTTCAAGAGACCCAGTACTTC
CASSLELQETQYF
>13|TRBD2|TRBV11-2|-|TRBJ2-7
TGTGCCACCAGGACTAGCGGGAGCTACGAGCAGTACTTC
CATRTSGSYEQYF
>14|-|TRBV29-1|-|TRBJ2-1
TGCAGCGTTGATTTGGCGGCCTCCTACAATGAGCAGTTCTTC
CSVDLAASYNEQFF
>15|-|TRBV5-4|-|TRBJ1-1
TGTGCCAGCAGCTTGGAATTAGGCAGGAAAACTGAAGCTTTCTTT
CASSLELGRKTEAFF
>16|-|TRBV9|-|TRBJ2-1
TGTGCCAGCAGCGCCGTGACAGGATCCCTGGGTAATGAGCAGTTCTTC
CASSAVTGSLGNEQFF